This TCR beta chain appears in the sequencing data of a study of T-cell reconstitution after alpha-beta-depleted transplantation in children (dated by TCRdb to the mid-2010s). In the study overall: T-cell immune reconstitution after TCRalphabeta/CD19-depleted allogeneic hematopoietic cell transplantation in children was quantitatively tracked in the study by means of TCR repertoire profiling.

V lost 0 bases and J lost 4 bases; the stretch between them is 21 bases long. The CDR3 measures 18 amino acids from cysteine to phenylalanine. Only the CDR3 part of the read is kept: 54 bases, read in frame from the first base. For CDR1 and CDR2, the germline V gene lists SGHDN and FVKESK. Sample treatment or condition, as interpreted from the label and publication: allogeneic hematopoietic cell transplantation with graft depleted of TCRalphabeta T cells and CD19 B cells. The transplant recipients were children given TCRalphabeta/CD19-depleted allogeneic hematopoietic cell grafts. This clonotype was seen once. The antigen this receptor binds is unknown. No base qualities exist here, and no much larger clone lies one base off it. One read offers little support. Library preparation was by PCR. The reads were generated on an Illumina HiSeq 2500. TCR libraries were prepared with molecular barcoding, using unique molecular identifiers to normalize TCRbeta repertoire quantification. The public reads were quality trimmed at Q25 with fastp and then assembled into clones with MiXCR by TCRdb, keeping productive beta chains. Rows with one shared CDR3 protein collapse into an entry with the most common genes and DNA. This sample gives about 120,000 distinct CDR3 sequences in total; about 21% of them show up just once. The ten largest clonotypes hold about 10% of the sample.

Here is what the overall study found, with its caveats: Apparently early alphabetaT-cell count recovery about two months after transplant reportedly relied on only several hundred rapidly expanded clones derived from non-depleted graft cells. The frequencies of hyperexpanded clones fell over the following months, and after one year, T-cell counts and TCRbeta diversity were mostly attributed to newly produced T cells. In some patients, the high TCRbeta diversity seen at day 60 was put down to recipient T cells and intrathymic progenitors that had survived conditioning.

Here the sequenced sample was PBMCs, mostly from graft donor cells, taken 180 days after TCRalphabeta/CD19-depleted stem cell transplant. The V and J genes are TRBV14 and TRBJ1-1, and possibly TRBD1, on 6 matching bases. The TCR comes from a male patient aged 2-9 years who had a stem cell transplant for chronic granulomatous disease, so the T cells may come from the graft donor. CDR3 loop: CASSQDAIEWGRRTEAFF. The bases read TGTGCCAGCAGCCAAGACGCCATCGAGTGGGGGCGGCGCACTGAAGCTTTCTTT.